Each of the 9 T cell receptor beta chains below was sequenced from the same sample in a study of Ad26.COV2.S vaccination and SARS-CoV-2 variants. Regarding treatment: some 19 received Ad26.COV2.S at low or high dose, single or two shots; roughly five received placebo; per-sample allocation not given. Samples analyzed were those drawn on day 63 after the first vaccine or placebo injection. The assay was immunoSEQ multiplex PCR, and TCRdb's table has in-frame clones only and misses some. In the table there are roughly 390,000 clones, roughly nine tenths of which are singletons. Sequenced here: peripheral blood, sampled in a trial of Ad26.COV2.S vaccine versus placebo. The receptors here all came from a person between 18 and 65 years old who received the Ad26.COV2.S COVID-19 vaccine or a placebo.

V is TRBV15 and J is TRBJ1-5; D possibly corresponds to TRBD1 (6 bases). CDR1 is LNHNV and CDR2 is YYDKDF in the germline V gene (reference sequence). The CDR3 runs 12 residues. V was trimmed by 6 bases and J by 4 bases, leaving 7 bases between them. The CDR3 bases are TGTGCCACCAGTAGGGGGAATCAGCCCCAGCATTTT. This encodes CATSRGNQPQHF.

The rearrangement uses TRBV15 and TRBJ2-4; D not certain. Germline loops: CDR1 LNHNV, CDR2 YYDKDF (reference sequence). This CDR3 region has 14 residues. The V end was cut by 2 bases, the J end by 2 bases, with 7 bases between. In nucleotides, the CDR3 is TGTGCCACCAGCAGAAGTGTATCCAAAAACATTCAGTACTTC. Protein sequence: CATSRSVSKNIQYF.

The chain combines TRBV4-1 with TRBJ2-3; D uncertain. CDR1 is MGHRA, CDR2 YSYEKL, per germline. CDR3 length equals 14 residues. V lost 0 bases to trimming and J lost 1 base, with 5 bases between them. The CDR3 bases are TGCGCCAGCAGCCAAGACCTTGGCACAGATACGCAGTATTTT. This encodes CASSQDLGTDTQYF.

V is TRBV18 and J is TRBJ1-1; D uncertain. The CDR3 consists of 13 residues. The germline gives CDR1 KGHSH, CDR2 LQKENI. Trimming pared 8 bases from V and 0 bases from J, leaving 10 bases between. CDR3 in amino acids: CASARGVNTEAFF. As DNA, the CDR3 is TGTGCCAGCGCCCGCGGAGTGAACACTGAAGCTTTCTTT.

V usage is TRBV6-5 and J usage is TRBJ2-1; D may correspond to TRBD1 or TRBD2 (5 bases each). Germline V gene sequence: CDR1 MNHEY, CDR2 SVGAGI. V shed 5 bases and J shed 5 bases, with 13 bases lying between them. This CDR3 is built from 14 residues. The CDR3: CASSRSSGHNEQFF. CDR3 nucleotide sequence: TGTGCCAGCAGTCGTTCGTCGGGGCACAATGAGCAGTTCTTC.

V is TRBV5-1 and J is TRBJ2-3; perhaps TRBD1 as D (5 bases). Looked up from germline, CDR1 is SGHRS and CDR2 is YFSETQ. The V end was cut by 0 bases, the J end by 6 bases, with 11 bases between. The CDR3 runs to 14 residues. The CDR3 here is CASSLAGRGDTQYF. CDR3 bases: TGCGCCAGCAGCTTGGCCGGAAGGGGCGATACGCAGTATTTT.

The rearrangement uses TRBV29-1 and TRBJ1-3; D is unclear. CDR3 length equals 14 residues. Germline CDR1 SQVTM, CDR2 ANQGSEA. Trimming cost V 1 base and J 4 bases, with 11 bases left between them. The DNA for the CDR3 is TGCAGCGTTGAAGGGGGTGGAGGAGGAAACACCATATATTTT. Translation gives CSVEGGGGGNTIYF.

J is TRBJ1-2 and V is TRBV9; D is unresolved. Germline CDR1 reads SGDLS; CDR2 reads YYNGEE. Deletions cut 0 bases from V and 4 bases from J, with 7 bases between. The CDR3 is 13 residues long. CDR3 in amino acids: CASSVEQFYGYTF. DNA for the CDR3: TGTGCCAGCAGCGTAGAACAGTTCTATGGCTACACCTTC.

The chain joins TRBV19 to TRBJ1-5; D is uncertain. With 4 bases removed from V and 1 base from J, the gap between germline ends came to 14 bases. The length of the CDR3 is 16 residues. Germline loops: CDR1 LNHDA, CDR2 SQIVND (reference sequence). For the CDR3, the DNA is TGTGCCAGTAGTACCACAGCCTTAGCAAGCAATCAGCCCCAGCATTTT. The encoded protein is CASSTTALASNQPQHF.